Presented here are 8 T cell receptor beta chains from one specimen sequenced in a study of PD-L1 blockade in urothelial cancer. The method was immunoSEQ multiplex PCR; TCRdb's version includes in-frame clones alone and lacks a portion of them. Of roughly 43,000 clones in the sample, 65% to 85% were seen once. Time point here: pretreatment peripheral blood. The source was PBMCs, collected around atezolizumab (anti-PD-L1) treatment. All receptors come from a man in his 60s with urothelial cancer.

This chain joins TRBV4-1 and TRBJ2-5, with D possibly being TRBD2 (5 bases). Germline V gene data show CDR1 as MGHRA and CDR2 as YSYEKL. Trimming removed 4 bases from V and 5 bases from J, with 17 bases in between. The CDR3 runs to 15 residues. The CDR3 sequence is CASSPPRSSAETQYF. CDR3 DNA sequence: TGCGCCAGCAGCCCCCCCCGGAGTAGCGCCGAGACCCAGTACTTC.

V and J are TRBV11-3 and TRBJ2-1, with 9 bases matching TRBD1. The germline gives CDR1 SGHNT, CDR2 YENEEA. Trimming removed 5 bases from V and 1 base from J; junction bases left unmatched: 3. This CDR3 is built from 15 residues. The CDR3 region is CASSPDRGSYNEQFF. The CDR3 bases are TGTGCCAGCAGCCCAGACAGGGGGTCCTACAATGAGCAGTTCTTC. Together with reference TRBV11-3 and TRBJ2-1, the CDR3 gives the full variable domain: EAGVVQSPRYKIIEKKQPVAFWCNPISGHNTLYWYLQNLGQGPELLIRYENEEAVDDSQLPKDRFSAERLKGVDSTLKIQPAELGDSAVYLCASSPDRGSYNEQFFGPGTRLTVL.

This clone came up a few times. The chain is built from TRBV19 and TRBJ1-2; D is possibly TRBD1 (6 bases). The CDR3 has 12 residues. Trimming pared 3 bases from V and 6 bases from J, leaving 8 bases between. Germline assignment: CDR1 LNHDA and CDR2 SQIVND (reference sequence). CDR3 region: CASSITGNGYTF. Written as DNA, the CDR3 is TGTGCCAGTAGTATCACAGGGAATGGCTACACCTTC.

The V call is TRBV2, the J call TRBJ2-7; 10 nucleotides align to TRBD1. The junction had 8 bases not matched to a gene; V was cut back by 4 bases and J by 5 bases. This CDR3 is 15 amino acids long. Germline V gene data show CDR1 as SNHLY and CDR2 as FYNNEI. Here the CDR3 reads CASSATPGQGHEQYF. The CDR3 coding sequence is TGTGCCAGCAGTGCCACCCCGGGACAGGGGCACGAGCAGTACTTC.

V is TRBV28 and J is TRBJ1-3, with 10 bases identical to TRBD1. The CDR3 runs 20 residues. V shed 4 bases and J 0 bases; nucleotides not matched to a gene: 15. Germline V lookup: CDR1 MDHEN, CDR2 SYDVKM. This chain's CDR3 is CASSYPGQGFNYYSGNTIYF. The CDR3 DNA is TGTGCCAGCAGTTACCCGGGACAGGGGTTTAACTACTACTCTGGAAACACCATATATTTT.

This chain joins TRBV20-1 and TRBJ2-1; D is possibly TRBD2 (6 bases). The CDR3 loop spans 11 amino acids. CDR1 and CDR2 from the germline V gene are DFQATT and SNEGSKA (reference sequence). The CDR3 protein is CMGLAYNEQFF. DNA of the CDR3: TGCATGGGACTCGCTTACAATGAGCAGTTCTTC.

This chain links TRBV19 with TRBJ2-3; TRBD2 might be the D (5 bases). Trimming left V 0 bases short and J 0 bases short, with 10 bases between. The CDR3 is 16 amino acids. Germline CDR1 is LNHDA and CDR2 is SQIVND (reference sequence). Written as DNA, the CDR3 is TGTGCCAGTAGTATAGAGGCCGGGATTAGCACAGATACGCAGTATTTT. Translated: CASSIEAGISTDTQYF.

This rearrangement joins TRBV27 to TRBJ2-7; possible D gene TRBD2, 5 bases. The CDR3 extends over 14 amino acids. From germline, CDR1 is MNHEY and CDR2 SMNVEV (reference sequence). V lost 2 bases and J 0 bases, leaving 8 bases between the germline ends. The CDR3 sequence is CASSLMAGSYEQYF. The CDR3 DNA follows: TGTGCCAGCAGTTTAATGGCGGGCTCCTACGAGCAGTACTTC.